Each of the 5 T cell receptor beta chains below was sequenced from the same sample in a study of blood T cells in healthy people across ages. Primed by a sample-barcoded 5' primer and a J-beta primer mix, a second PCR proceeded for about 7 to 12 cycles. TCRdb itself ran the 5' RACE reads through MiXCR, one entry per CDR3 protein. In the table there are 1.5 million to 2 million distinct CDR3 sequences, roughly 28% of which are singletons. The sample comprised blood. Receptor source: a woman in her 30s in good health.

Note on this clonotype: It may be a read error: a sequence one base away is much more abundant. The CDR3 region is CASSLVREKLFF. The CDR3 bases are TGTGCCAGCAGCTTAGTCCGGGAAAAACTGTTTTTT. The chain is built from TRBV7-2 and TRBJ1-4; unclear D gene. The CDR3 totals 12 residues. The germline gives CDR1 SGHTA, CDR2 FQGNSA. V lost 1 base and J lost 8, with 5 bases in between.

The chain combines TRBV12-5 with TRBJ2-7, with TRBD1 as a possible D gene (5 bases). CDR3 length equals 14 residues. Looked up from germline, CDR1 is LGHNT and CDR2 is FRNRAP. The V end was cut by 5 bases, the J end by 0 bases, with 11 bases between. CDR3 DNA: TGTGCTAGTGGTCGACAGATCCTCTCCTACGAGCAGTACTTC. This translates into CASGRQILSYEQYF.

Notes on this clonotype: At one end, the junction sequence differs from germline, possibly due to a read error. V is TRBV4-1 and J is TRBJ2-1, with a possible D match to TRBD1 (6 bases). CDR1 MGHRA and CDR2 YSYEKL come from the germline V gene. The CDR3 consists of 13 residues. CDR3 residues: CASSQDRDNERFF. The CDR3 nucleotides read TGCGCCAGCAGCCAAGATAGGGACAATGAGCGGTTCTTC.

This clonotype was recorded at least ten times. The chain combines TRBV7-3 with TRBJ2-3; D not resolved. From germline, CDR1 is SGHTA and CDR2 FQGTGA. The CDR3 consists of 13 residues. V was cut by 0 bases and J by 6 bases, with 7 bases left in between. DNA for the CDR3: TGTGCCAGCAGCTTAACCTATAGTGATACGCAGTATTTT. Its protein is CASSLTYSDTQYF. The full variable domain, rest sourced from reference TRBV7-3 and TRBJ2-3, is GAGVSQTPSNKVTEKGKYVELRCDPISGHTALYWYRQSLGQGPEFLIYFQGTGAADDSGLPNDRFFAVRPEGSVSTLKIQRTERGDSAVYLCASSLTYSDTQYFGPGTRLTVL.

The V call is TRBV29-1, the J call TRBJ1-1; weak D call: TRBD1 (6 bases). The CDR3 runs to 13 residues. V lost 8 bases and J lost 3, with 16 bases in between. Germline V gives CDR1 SQVTM, CDR2 ANQGSEA. CDR3 in DNA: TGCAGCAGCGAGGGGGGGGACGACACTGAAGCTTTCTTT. This gives the protein CSSEGGDDTEAFF.